Listed here are 16 T cell receptor beta chains from one sample, sequenced in a study of shared clonotypes between healthy human individuals. CD45RO-negative CD8 cells positively selected for CCR7 made up the naive population, which excluded terminally differentiated effector memory CD45RA+ cells. Only in-frame clones appear in the TCRdb table, and some are missing; sequencing was by immunoSEQ multiplex PCR. This table has millions of clones, about 95% appearing once. Specimen: naive CD8+ T cells sorted from blood. The origin of the receptors is a man aged 18 to 29 in good health.

The chain carries TRBV9 and TRBJ2-1; possibly TRBD2 for D (6 bases). Trimming took 4 bases from V and 8 from J, leaving 13 bases between them. Germline V lookup: CDR1 SGDLS, CDR2 YYNGEE. The CDR3 runs 13 residues. This chain's CDR3 is CASSKGGGDEQFF. The CDR3 coding sequence is TGTGCCAGCAGCAAGGGAGGTGGCGATGAGCAGTTCTTC. The full variable domain, in which reference TRBV9 and TRBJ2-1 provide the parts outside the CDR3, is DSGVTQTPKHLITATGQRVTLRCSPRSGDLSVYWYQQSLDQGLQFLIQYYNGEERAKGNILERFSAQQFPDLHSELNLSSLELGDSALYFCASSKGGGDEQFFGPGTRLTVL.

The chain has TRBV5-1 and TRBJ2-1, with TRBD1 matching 8 bases. The CDR3 has 16 amino acids. The trim removed 3 bases at V and 8 bases at J, leaving 13 bases unmatched. The germline V gene has CDR1 SGHRS and CDR2 YFSETQ. The CDR3 DNA follows: TGCGCCAGCAGCTCTGGGACAGGTACCTCCGCCGATGAGCAGTTCTTC. This sequence encodes CASSSGTGTSADEQFF.

V usage is TRBV5-6 and J usage is TRBJ2-1; 7 nucleotides line up with TRBD1. Germline loops: CDR1 SGHDT, CDR2 YYEEEE. The J segment lost 3 bases and the V segment lost 7 bases, leaving 7 bases of the junction unmatched. The CDR3 extends over 14 amino acids. In DNA, the CDR3 is TGTGCCAGCGACACAGGGGCCAACTACAATGAGCAGTTCTTC. This sequence encodes CASDTGANYNEQFF.

This chain connects TRBV11-3 to TRBJ2-1, with 13 bases aligning to TRBD2. Germline V CDR1 and CDR2: SGHNT, YENEEA. Losses at the gene ends were 0 bases for V and 6 bases for J; bases not matched to a gene: 5. The CDR3 has 17 amino acids. The CDR3 protein is CASSLDTSGGDANEQFF. CDR3 sequence (DNA): TGTGCCAGCAGCTTAGATACTAGCGGGGGGGATGCCAATGAGCAGTTCTTC.

The chain recombines TRBV29-1 with TRBJ1-1; D ambiguous. CDR1 SQVTM and CDR2 ANQGSEA come from the germline V gene. The length of the CDR3 is 11 residues. CDR3 DNA: TGCAGTGGTGATTCGGGAACTGAAGCTTTCTTT. Translation gives CSGDSGTEAFF.

The chain has TRBV13 and TRBJ2-7, with 9 bases lining up with TRBD1. CDR3 length equals 13 residues. The germline V gene encodes CDR1 PRHDT and CDR2 FYEKMQ (reference sequence). Trimming took 7 bases from V and 2 from J; bases not matched to a gene: 3. The CDR3 sequence: CASKGQGTYEQYF. The CDR3 region has the DNA TGTGCCAGCAAGGGACAGGGCACCTACGAGCAGTACTTC.

Remarks on this clone: This may arise from a read error, as a much more abundant clone is one base away. This chain connects TRBV11-2 to TRBJ1-1, with D unresolved. V was clipped by 3 bases and J by 3 bases, with 5 bases between them. CDR1 is SGHAT, CDR2 FQNNGV, per germline. The CDR3 has 12 amino acids. The CDR3 reads CASSFADTEAFF. The CDR3 DNA is TGTGCCAGCAGCTTTGCGGACACTGAAGCTTTCTTT.

The chain carries TRBV5-1 and TRBJ2-7; maybe TRBD2 (5 bases). This CDR3 contains 14 residues. Germline-derived CDR1 and CDR2 are SGHRS and YFSETQ. V lost 2 bases to trimming and J lost 3 bases, with 12 bases between them. The CDR3 DNA follows: TGCGCCAGCAGCTTTGCACCGGCGGGCTACGAGCAGTACTTC. As protein: CASSFAPAGYEQYF.

In regard to this clone: Lacking the conserved final phenylalanine or tryptophan, this CDR3 likely reflects a read error. It is unclear where the CDR3 begins or ends on the DNA, so no DNA is shown, and the CDR3 is as TCRdb lists it. This chain links TRBV6-6 with TRBJ2-7; the D call of TRBD1 is as the table states it, not checked on the DNA. The germline CDR1 and CDR2 sequences are MNHNY and SVGAGI (reference sequence). Including both end residues, the CDR3 is 13 amino acids long. CDR3 protein: CASSYSLQGAREG.

This chain links TRBV6-1 with TRBJ2-7, with a possible D match to TRBD1 (6 bases). Trimming cost V 8 bases and J 0 bases, with 14 bases left between them. CDR3 length equals 14 residues. The germline V gene has CDR1 MNHNS and CDR2 SASEGT. The CDR3 is CASDRQASSYEQYF. The DNA for the CDR3 is TGTGCCAGCGATCGACAGGCCAGCTCCTACGAGCAGTACTTC.

There are a few counts of this clone. This chain links TRBV9 with TRBJ2-3; TRBD2 is a possible D gene (6 bases). Trimming shortened V by 3 bases and J by 0 bases, and 17 bases separated the two germline ends. The germline CDR1 and CDR2 sequences are SGDLS and YYNGEE. The CDR3 loop spans 17 amino acids. CDR3 bases: TGTGCCAGCAGCGCGATATCGTTTGGGACTAGCACAGATACGCAGTATTTT. Translating it yields CASSAISFGTSTDTQYF.

This clone was observed a single time. The rearrangement joins TRBV7-9 to TRBJ1-5, with D possibly being TRBD1 (6 bases). This CDR3 is built from 15 residues. The V gene lost 4 bases and the J gene lost 3 bases, with 13 bases spanning the gap. Germline loops: CDR1 SEHNR, CDR2 FQNEAQ (reference sequence). In nucleotides, the CDR3 is TGTGCCAGCAGCTCTCAGGGGATCGTCAATCAGCCCCAGCATTTT. Protein product: CASSSQGIVNQPQHF.

Concerning this clone itself: Other DNA sequences in this specimen translate into the identical CDR3. The chain carries TRBV6-6 and TRBJ1-1; D call uncertain. The CDR3 consists of 15 residues. Per the germline V gene, CDR1 is MNHNY and CDR2 is SVGAGI (reference sequence). V was pared by 0 bases and J by 0 bases, with 8 bases between. The CDR3 region has the DNA TGTGCCAGCAGTTACTCAGAAGAAATGAACACTGAAGCTTTCTTT. This translates into CASSYSEEMNTEAFF.

The V gene is TRBV2, the J gene TRBJ2-3, with TRBD2 identical over 8 bases. Germline CDR1 is SNHLY and CDR2 is FYNNEI. With V trimmed by 4 bases and J by 3 bases, 9 bases remained unmatched. The CDR3 length is 16 residues. CDR3 DNA sequence: TGTGCCAGCAGTGCCCGAGCGGGACTAGTAACAGATACGCAGTATTTT. This gives the protein CASSARAGLVTDTQYF.

Worth noting for this clone: This specimen includes other DNA sequences encoding the same CDR3. The chain combines TRBV4-3 with TRBJ2-7; TRBD1 aligns across 7 bases. The germline V gene encodes CDR1 LGHNA and CDR2 YSLEER. CDR3 size: 15 residues. Trimming took 0 bases from V and 0 from J; bases not matched to a gene: 2. Written as DNA, the CDR3 is TGCGCCAGCAGCCAAGACAGGGACAGCTCCTACGAGCAGTACTTC. This gives the protein CASSQDRDSSYEQYF.

As regards this clone: Other DNA sequences in this specimen translate into the identical CDR3. The V and J genes are TRBV6-6 and TRBJ2-7, with D possibly called TRBD1 or TRBD2 (5 bases each). The CDR3 has 14 residues. Germline-derived CDR1 and CDR2 are MNHNY and SVGAGI (reference sequence). Between the trimmed V and J ends, which lost 0 bases and 4 bases, there was a span of 10 bases. The CDR3 sequence is CASSYSGTIYEQYF. Here the CDR3 DNA reads TGTGCCAGCAGTTACTCGGGGACGATATACGAGCAGTACTTC.